The rows below give T cell receptor beta chains drawn from one sample of a study of cytomegalovirus exposure and HLA in healthy donors. TCRdb's copy holds only in-frame clones and misses some; the assay was immunoSEQ multiplex PCR. The sample has 140,000 to 150,000 clones; approximately 90% are singletons. Sequenced material: PBMCs. All receptors derive from a man between 18 and 29 years old in good health and CMV-seronegative. The CDR3 runs from the conserved cysteine through the conserved F or W. A D gene is named only where the DNA matches it firmly. Some rows mark clone size as missing; the rest say once, few, many or name a class of expanded clone.

d_call j_call clone_size v_call cdr3_nt cdr3_aa
TRBD2 TRBJ2-5 . TRBV30 TGTGCCTGGAGGACTAGCGGGGGGGAGACCCAGTACTTC CAWRTSGGETQYF
. TRBJ1-6 few TRBV5-4 TGTGCCAGCAGCGCCCCAGTGGCTAATTCACCCCTCCACTTT CASSAPVANSPLHF
. TRBJ1-3 . TRBV9 TGTGCCAGCAGCGTAGGGGGGGAGACTGGAAACACCATATATTTT CASSVGGETGNTIYF
. TRBJ1-2 . TRBV4-3 TGCGCCAGCAGCCAAGACCGGACAGCGAAAAACTATGGCTACACCTTC CASSQDRTAKNYGYTF
TRBD1 TRBJ1-3 . TRBV14 TGTGCCACTAGACAGGGGAGTTATGGAAACACCATATATTTT CATRQGSYGNTIYF
TRBD1 TRBJ1-2 . TRBV6-5 TGTGCCAGCAGTCCCCATGGGCGGGAGGGGGCCGGCTACACCTTC CASSPHGREGAGYTF
. TRBJ1-4 . TRBV7-9 TGTGCCAGCAGCCCAGGTGATGAAAAACTGTTTTTT CASSPGDEKLFF
. TRBJ1-2 few TRBV28 TGTGCCAGCAGTGTGGTGGGAGGCTATGGCTACACCTTC CASSVVGGYGYTF
. TRBJ2-3 once TRBV9 TGTGCCAGCAGCCTCGGGACAAGAACTAGCACAGATACGCAGTATTTT CASSLGTRTSTDTQYF
. TRBJ1-6 . TRBV6-1 TGTGCCAGCAGTGAAGTAGAACAGACACCCCTCCACTTT CASSEVEQTPLHF
. TRBJ2-7 . TRBV9 TGTGCCAGCAGCGCCAACAGGGATAGCGAGCAGTACTTC CASSANRDSEQYF
TRBD1 TRBJ1-1 . TRBV9 TGTGCCAGCAGCGTAGTAACGGGACAGCCTGAAGCTTTCTTT CASSVVTGQPEAFF
. TRBJ1-5 . TRBV9 TGTGCCAGCAGCGTGACAGATCATAGCAATCAGCCCCAGCATTTT CASSVTDHSNQPQHF
. TRBJ2-1 . TRBV30 TGTGCCTGGAGTGCTCCCTACAATGAGCAGTTCTTC CAWSAPYNEQFF
. TRBJ2-5 . TRBV27 TGTGCCAGCAGAGACAGGCGAAAAGAGACCCAGTACTTC CASRDRRKETQYF
TRBD1 TRBJ2-5 . TRBV7-9 TGTGCCAGCAGCAGTTCTACAGGGGATCAAGAGACCCAGTACTTC CASSSSTGDQETQYF
TRBD2 TRBJ2-1 . TRBV7-6 TGTGCCAGCAGCTTAGGCGGCGGGGGGATCGACAATGAGCAGTTCTTC CASSLGGGGIDNEQFF
TRBD2 TRBJ2-1 . TRBV20-1 TGCAGTGCTGTAGCGGGGTTTGCGATCTTC CSAVAGFAIF
. TRBJ1-1 . TRBV7-9 TGTGCCAGCAGCAGAAGCAACACTGAAGCTTTCTTT CASSRSNTEAFF
. TRBJ2-5 . TRBV5-1 TGCGCCAGCAGCCTAAGCCAAGAGACCCAGTACTTC CASSLSQETQYF
TRBD1 TRBJ1-5 . TRBV6-5 TGTGCCAGCAGTACGGGACAGACCAATCAGCCCCAGCATTTT CASSTGQTNQPQHF
TRBD2 TRBJ2-3 . TRBV10-1 TGCGCCAGCAGTGCCGGGACTAGCGACACAGATACGCAGTATTTT CASSAGTSDTDTQYF
. TRBJ1-2 . TRBV30 TGTGCCTGGAGCCCGGGAGCCAACTATGGCTACACCTTC CAWSPGANYGYTF
. TRBJ2-5 . TRBV7-9 TGTGCCAGCAGCTTCGGACAGCGCAGCCAAGAGACCCAGTACTTC CASSFGQRSQETQYF
. TRBJ2-5 . TRBV7-8 TGTGCCAGCAGCCTAGTGGGGAGTGAGACCCAGTACTTC CASSLVGSETQYF
. TRBJ1-3 . TRBV9 TGTGCCAGCAGCCTTCAGGGGTTTTCTGGAAACACCATATATTTT CASSLQGFSGNTIYF
TRBD1 TRBJ1-1 . TRBV2 TGTGCCAGCAGACAGGGGCCGCCGACTGAAGCTTTCTTT CASRQGPPTEAFF
. TRBJ2-1 . TRBV10-3 TGTGCCATCAGTGAGGTAGCGGTTGGTTCAGGTGAGCAGTTCTTC CAISEVAVGSGEQFF
. TRBJ1-2 once TRBV7-9 TGTGCCAGCAGCTTAGCTACATTTAACTATGGCTACACCTTC CASSLATFNYGYTF
. TRBJ1-3 . TRBV19 TGTGCCAGTAGTCTCGGGGTCTCCGGAAACACCATATATTTT CASSLGVSGNTIYF
TRBD2 TRBJ2-2 . TRBV7-9 TGTGCCAGCAGCCGGGAGGTAGGGGCCGGGGAGCTGTTTTTT CASSREVGAGELFF
. TRBJ2-3 . TRBV19 TGTGCCAGTAGTATGGACAGTACAGATACGCAGTATTTT CASSMDSTDTQYF
. TRBJ2-7 . TRBV6-1 TGTGCCAGCACGAGAACAGGCTTCTCCTACGAGCAGTACTTC CASTRTGFSYEQYF
. TRBJ2-5 . TRBV27 TGTGCCAGTAGTACCATAGCGGAACAAGAGACCCAGTACTTC CASSTIAEQETQYF
TRBD1 TRBJ1-4 . TRBV6-1 TGTGCCAGCAGTGAAGAAACCGGGACAGGGAGACTAATTGCAACTAATGAAAAACTGTTTTTT CASSEETGTGRLIATNEKLFF
. TRBJ1-2 . TRBV29-1 TGCAGCGTTGAAGTAGCTCCACCCCAGGGAGGCTACACCTTC CSVEVAPPQGGYTF
. TRBJ1-1 . TRBV27 TGTGCCAGCAGTTTATCGGCAGGGGCGAACACTGAAGCTTTCTTT CASSLSAGANTEAFF
. TRBJ1-1 . TRBV18 TGTGCCAGCTCCCTTAGGACAGAAGACACTGAAGCTTTCTTT CASSLRTEDTEAFF
TRBD1 TRBJ1-1 . TRBV11-3 TGTGCCAGCAGCTTAGGGCTAACACGGTTTGACAGGGAAACTGAAGCTTTCTTT CASSLGLTRFDRETEAFF
TRBD2 TRBJ2-2 . TRBV5-1 TGCGCCAGCAGCTCCGATCCGGGACTAGCGGGGGGGCAAGCCGGGGAGCTGTTTTTT CASSSDPGLAGGQAGELFF
. TRBJ2-1 . TRBV29-1 TGCAGCGTTTATTCTTCGGTAGCGAGCTCCTACAATGAGCAGTTCTTC CSVYSSVASSYNEQFF
. TRBJ1-5 . TRBV15 TGTGCCACCAGCAGAGGTCGGGGGTCAAGCAATCAGCCCCAGCATTTT CATSRGRGSSNQPQHF
. TRBJ2-2 . TRBV10-2 TGCGCCAGCAGTGGCACTCTTTTCACCGGGGAGCTGTTTTTT CASSGTLFTGELFF
TRBD1 TRBJ2-3 . TRBV18 TGTGCCAGCTCACTCATCAGGGACAGGGGCACAGATACGCAGTATTTT CASSLIRDRGTDTQYF
. TRBJ1-3 . TRBV18 TGTGCCAGCTCACTTGACAGAACTCGAAACACCATATATTTT CASSLDRTRNTIYF
TRBD1 TRBJ2-7 . TRBV11-2 TGTGCCAGCAGCTTAGTCGGGACAGGGGACGAGCAGTACTTC CASSLVGTGDEQYF
TRBD1 TRBJ2-5 . TRBV10-3 TGTGCCATCAAGGCAGGGGGATTGGAGACCCAGTACTTC CAIKAGGLETQYF
TRBD2 TRBJ2-1 . TRBV6-6 TGTGCCAGCAGTTTGGTTCAGCGGGGGGGCAATGAGCAGTTCTTC CASSLVQRGGNEQFF
. TRBJ1-4 . TRBV9 TGTGCCAGCAGCGTAGTTGGGGGCGAAGGTGAAAAACTGTTTTTT CASSVVGGEGEKLFF
. TRBJ2-4 . TRBV27 TGTGCCAGCAGGGGCCTAGCCAAAAACATTCAGTACTTC CASRGLAKNIQYF
. TRBJ1-1 . TRBV29-1 TGCAGCGTCCGGGTTTACGGGGGTCACACTGAAGCTTTCTTT CSVRVYGGHTEAFF
. TRBJ1-4 . TRBV7-2 TGTGCCAGCAGCCTGAATCCGACAGCTAATGAAAAACTGTTTTTT CASSLNPTANEKLFF
. TRBJ2-7 . TRBV2 TGTGCCAGCAGTGCAGACAGAGGAGAGCAGTACTTC CASSADRGEQYF
. TRBJ1-2 once TRBV5-6 TGTGCCAGCAGCTTGGCAGGGCTGTATAGCTATGGCTACACCTTC CASSLAGLYSYGYTF
TRBD1 TRBJ1-2 . TRBV5-1 TGCGCCAGCAGCTTATCCCGGGACAGGGAAGGCTACACCTTC CASSLSRDREGYTF
TRBD2 TRBJ2-1 once TRBV7-9 TGTGCCAGCAGCTCCCAAAGCGGGAGAGTCTACAATGAGCAGTTCTTC CASSSQSGRVYNEQFF
. TRBJ1-1 . TRBV5-4 TGTGCCAGCAGCTTCAGGGACACTGAAGCTTTCTTT CASSFRDTEAFF
. TRBJ1-2 . TRBV6-5 TGTGCCAGCAGTTCCCCCTGGAGGGACGGCTACACCTTC CASSSPWRDGYTF
TRBD2 TRBJ2-3 . TRBV5-1 TGCGCCAGCAGCTCCTCCGGGACTATGTCGTATTTT CASSSSGTMSYF
. TRBJ2-3 . TRBV10-1 TGCGCCAGCAGTGAGTCCAGGGACACCTCTGGGCCCACAGATACGCAGTATTTT CASSESRDTSGPTDTQYF